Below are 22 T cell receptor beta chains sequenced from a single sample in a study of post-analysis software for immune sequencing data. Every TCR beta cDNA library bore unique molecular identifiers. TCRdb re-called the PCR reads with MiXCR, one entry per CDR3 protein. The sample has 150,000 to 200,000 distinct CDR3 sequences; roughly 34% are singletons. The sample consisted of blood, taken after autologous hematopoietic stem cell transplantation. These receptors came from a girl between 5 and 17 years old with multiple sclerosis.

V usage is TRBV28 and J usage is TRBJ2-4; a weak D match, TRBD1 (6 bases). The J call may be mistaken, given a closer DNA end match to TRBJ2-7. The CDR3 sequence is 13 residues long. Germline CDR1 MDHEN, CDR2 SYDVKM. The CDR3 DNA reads TGTGCCAGCGGCAGGGGCGCTTCACTCGAGCAGTACTTC. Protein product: CASGRGASLEQYF.

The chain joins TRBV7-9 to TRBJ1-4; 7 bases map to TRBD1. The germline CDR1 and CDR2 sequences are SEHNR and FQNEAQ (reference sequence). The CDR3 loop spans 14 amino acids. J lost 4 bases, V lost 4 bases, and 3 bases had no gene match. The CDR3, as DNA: TGTGCCAGCAGCTCGAACAGGGGTAATGAAAAACTGTTTTTT. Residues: CASSSNRGNEKLFF.

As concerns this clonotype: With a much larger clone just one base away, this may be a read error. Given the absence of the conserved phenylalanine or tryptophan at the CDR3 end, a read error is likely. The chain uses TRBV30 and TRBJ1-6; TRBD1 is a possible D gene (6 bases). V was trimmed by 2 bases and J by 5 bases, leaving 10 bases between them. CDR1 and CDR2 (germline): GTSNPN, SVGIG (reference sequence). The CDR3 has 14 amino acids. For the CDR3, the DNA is TGTGCCTGGAGTTCGGGACAAGATAATTCACCCCTCCACTGT. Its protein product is CAWSSGQDNSPLHC.

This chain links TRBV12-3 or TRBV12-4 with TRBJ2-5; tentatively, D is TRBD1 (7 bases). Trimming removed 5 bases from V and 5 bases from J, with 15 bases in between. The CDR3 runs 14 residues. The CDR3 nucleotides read TGTGCCAGCAGTCCGCGGACAGGAGGGGAGACCCAGTACTTC. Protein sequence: CASSPRTGGETQYF.

The CDR3 loop is CASSSAGYNEQFF. In DNA, the CDR3 is TGTGCCAGCAGTTCCGCCGGGTACAATGAGCAGTTCTTC. This chain joins TRBV12-3 or TRBV12-4 and TRBJ2-1; D unresolved. The CDR3 contains 13 residues. V lost 4 bases, J lost 4 bases, and 8 bases lay in between.

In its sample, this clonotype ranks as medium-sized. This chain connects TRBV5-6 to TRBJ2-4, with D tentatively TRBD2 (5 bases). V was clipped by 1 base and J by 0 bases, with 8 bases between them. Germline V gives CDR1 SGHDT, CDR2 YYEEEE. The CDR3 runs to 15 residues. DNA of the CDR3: TGTGCCAGCAGCTTGCAGCGGATAGCCAAAAACATTCAGTACTTC. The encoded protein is CASSLQRIAKNIQYF.

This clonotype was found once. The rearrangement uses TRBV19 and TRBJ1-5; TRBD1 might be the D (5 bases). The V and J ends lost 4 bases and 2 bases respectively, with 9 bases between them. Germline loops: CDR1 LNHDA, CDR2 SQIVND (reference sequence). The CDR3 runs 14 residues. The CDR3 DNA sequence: TGTGCCAGTAGTAAGGGGTGGGGCAATCAGCCCCAGCATTTT. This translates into CASSKGWGNQPQHF.

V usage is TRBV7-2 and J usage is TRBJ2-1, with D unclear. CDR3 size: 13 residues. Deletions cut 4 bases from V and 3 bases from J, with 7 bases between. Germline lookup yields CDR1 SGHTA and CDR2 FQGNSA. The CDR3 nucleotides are TGTGCCAGCAGCTATGGCTTCTACAATGAGCAGTTCTTC. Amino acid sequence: CASSYGFYNEQFF.

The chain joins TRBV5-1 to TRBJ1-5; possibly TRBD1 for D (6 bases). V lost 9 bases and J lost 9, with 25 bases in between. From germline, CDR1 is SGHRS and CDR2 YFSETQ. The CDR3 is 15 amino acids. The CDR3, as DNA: TGCGCCAACCTCCCGGCCCGGGGGCTCCCAGGGCCCCAGCATTTT. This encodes CANLPARGLPGPQHF.

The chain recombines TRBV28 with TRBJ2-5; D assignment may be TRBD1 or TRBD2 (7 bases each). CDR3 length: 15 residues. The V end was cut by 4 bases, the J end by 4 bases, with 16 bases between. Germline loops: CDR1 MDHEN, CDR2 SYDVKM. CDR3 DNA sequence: TGTGCCAGCAGTTCCCAGGGGGGGAAGGGAGAGACCCAGTACTTC. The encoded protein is CASSSQGGKGETQYF.

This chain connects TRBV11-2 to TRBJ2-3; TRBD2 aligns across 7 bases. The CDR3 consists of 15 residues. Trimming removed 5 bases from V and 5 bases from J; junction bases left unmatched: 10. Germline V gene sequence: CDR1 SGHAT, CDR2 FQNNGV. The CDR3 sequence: CASSRREVQGDTQYF. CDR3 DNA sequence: TGTGCCAGCAGCCGACGGGAGGTTCAGGGAGATACGCAGTATTTT.

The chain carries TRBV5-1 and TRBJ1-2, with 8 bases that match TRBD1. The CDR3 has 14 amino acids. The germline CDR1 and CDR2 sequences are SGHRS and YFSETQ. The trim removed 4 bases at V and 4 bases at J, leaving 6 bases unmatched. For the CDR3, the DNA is TGCGCCAGCAGCACCGGACAGGGTAGCTATGGCTACACCTTC. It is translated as CASSTGQGSYGYTF.

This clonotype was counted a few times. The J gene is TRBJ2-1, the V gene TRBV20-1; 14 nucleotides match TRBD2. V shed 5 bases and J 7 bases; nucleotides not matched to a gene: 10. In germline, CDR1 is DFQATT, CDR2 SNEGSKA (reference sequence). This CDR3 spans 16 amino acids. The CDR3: CSAHLWTSGRLNEQFF. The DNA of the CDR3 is TGCAGTGCTCACCTTTGGACTAGCGGGAGGTTAAATGAGCAGTTCTTC.

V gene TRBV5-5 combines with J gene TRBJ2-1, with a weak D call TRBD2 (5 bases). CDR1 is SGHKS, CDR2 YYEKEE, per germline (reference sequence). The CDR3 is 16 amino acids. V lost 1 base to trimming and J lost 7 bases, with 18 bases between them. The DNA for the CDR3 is TGTGCCAGCAGCTTGCAACCAAAATCCCGAGGGAATGAGCAGTTCTTC. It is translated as CASSLQPKSRGNEQFF.

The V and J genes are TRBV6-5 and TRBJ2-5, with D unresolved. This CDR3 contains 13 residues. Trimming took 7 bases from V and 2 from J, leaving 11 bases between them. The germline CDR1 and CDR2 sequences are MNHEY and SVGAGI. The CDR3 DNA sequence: TGTGCCAGCAAGCCGCAAACTCAAGAGACCCAGTACTTC. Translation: CASKPQTQETQYF.

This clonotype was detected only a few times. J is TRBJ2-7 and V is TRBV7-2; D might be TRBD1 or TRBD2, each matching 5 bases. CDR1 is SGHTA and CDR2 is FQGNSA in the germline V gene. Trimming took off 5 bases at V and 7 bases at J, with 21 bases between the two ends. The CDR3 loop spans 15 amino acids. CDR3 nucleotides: TGTGCCAGCAGCCCGACTCCGGGACCGCTCTGGGAGCAGTACTTC. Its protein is CASSPTPGPLWEQYF.

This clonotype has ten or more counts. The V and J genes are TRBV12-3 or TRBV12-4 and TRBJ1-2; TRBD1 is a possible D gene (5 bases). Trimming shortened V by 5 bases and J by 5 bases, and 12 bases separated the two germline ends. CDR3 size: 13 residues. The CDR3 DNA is TGTGCCAGCAGTCCCCAGGGCGGATATGGCTACACCTTC. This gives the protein CASSPQGGYGYTF.

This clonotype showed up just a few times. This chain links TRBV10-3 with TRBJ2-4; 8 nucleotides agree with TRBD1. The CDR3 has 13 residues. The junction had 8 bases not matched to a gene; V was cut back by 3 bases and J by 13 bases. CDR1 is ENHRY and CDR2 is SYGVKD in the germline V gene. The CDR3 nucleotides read TGTGCCATCAGTGACAGGACAGGGTGGGAGCAGTACTTC. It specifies CAISDRTGWEQYF.

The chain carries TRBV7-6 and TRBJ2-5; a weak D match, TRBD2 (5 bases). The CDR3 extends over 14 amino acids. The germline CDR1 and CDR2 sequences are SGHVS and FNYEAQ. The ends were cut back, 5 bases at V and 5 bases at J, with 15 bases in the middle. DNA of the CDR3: TGTGCCAGCAGCAGGACTCCTAGCTTGGAGACCCAGTACTTC. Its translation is CASSRTPSLETQYF.

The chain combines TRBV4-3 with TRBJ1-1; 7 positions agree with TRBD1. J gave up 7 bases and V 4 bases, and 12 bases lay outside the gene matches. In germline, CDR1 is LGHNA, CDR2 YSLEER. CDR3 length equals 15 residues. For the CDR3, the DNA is TGCGCCAGCAGCCCCCACGGGACAGCCGCGGGTGAAGCTTTCTTT. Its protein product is CASSPHGTAAGEAFF.

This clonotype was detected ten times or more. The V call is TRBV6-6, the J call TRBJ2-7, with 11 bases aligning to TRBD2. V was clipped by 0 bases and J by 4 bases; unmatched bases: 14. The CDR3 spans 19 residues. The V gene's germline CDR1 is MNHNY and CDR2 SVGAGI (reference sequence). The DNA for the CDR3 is TGTGCCAGCAGTTACTCTCCGACTAGCGGGATCCCTACGCGGTACGAGCAGTACTTC. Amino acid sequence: CASSYSPTSGIPTRYEQYF.

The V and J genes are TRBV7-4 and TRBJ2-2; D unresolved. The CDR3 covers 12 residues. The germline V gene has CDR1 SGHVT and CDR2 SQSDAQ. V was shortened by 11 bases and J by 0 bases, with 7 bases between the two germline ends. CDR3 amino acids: CASVANTGELFF. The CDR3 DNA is TGTGCCTCTGTAGCGAACACCGGGGAGCTGTTTTTT.